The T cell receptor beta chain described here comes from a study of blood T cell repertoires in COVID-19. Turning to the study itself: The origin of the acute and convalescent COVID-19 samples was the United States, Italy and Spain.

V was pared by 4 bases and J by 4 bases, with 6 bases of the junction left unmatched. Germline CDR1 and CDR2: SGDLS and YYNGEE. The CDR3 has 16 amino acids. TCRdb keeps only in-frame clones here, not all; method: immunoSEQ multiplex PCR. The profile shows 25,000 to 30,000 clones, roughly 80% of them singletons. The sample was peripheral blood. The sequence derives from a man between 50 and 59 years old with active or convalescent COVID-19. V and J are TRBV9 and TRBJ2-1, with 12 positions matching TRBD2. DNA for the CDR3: TGTGCCAGCAGCACGCTAGCGGGGGGGTTTTACAATGAGCAGTTCTTC. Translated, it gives CASSTLAGGFYNEQFF.